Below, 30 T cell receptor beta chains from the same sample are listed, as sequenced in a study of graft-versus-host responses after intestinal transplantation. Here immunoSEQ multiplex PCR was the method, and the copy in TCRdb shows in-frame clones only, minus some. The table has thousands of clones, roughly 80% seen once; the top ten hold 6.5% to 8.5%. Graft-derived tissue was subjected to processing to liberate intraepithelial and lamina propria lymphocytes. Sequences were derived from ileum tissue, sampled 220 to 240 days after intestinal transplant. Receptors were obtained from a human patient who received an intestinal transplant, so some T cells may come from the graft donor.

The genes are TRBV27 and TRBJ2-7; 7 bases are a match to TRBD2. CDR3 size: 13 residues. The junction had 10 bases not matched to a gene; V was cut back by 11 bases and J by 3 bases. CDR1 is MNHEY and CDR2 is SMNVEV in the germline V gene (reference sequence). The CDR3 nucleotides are TGTGCCCTTGAATATAGCGGGCTCTACGAGCAGTACTTC. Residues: CALEYSGLYEQYF.

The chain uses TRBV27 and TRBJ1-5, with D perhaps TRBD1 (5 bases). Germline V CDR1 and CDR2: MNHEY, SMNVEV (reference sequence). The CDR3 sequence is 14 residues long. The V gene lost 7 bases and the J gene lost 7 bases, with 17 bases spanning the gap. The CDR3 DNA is TGTGCCAGCAATCGTATTGGGGGGGAGCAGCCCCAGCATTTT. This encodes CASNRIGGEQPQHF.

CDR3 region: CASSSSGILLAKNIQYF. DNA for the CDR3: TGTGCCAGCAGTTCCTCGGGGATCCTCTTAGCCAAAAACATTCAGTACTTC. The gene calls are TRBV27 and TRBJ2-4; a weak D match, TRBD2 (5 bases). Trimming removed 4 bases at V and 0 bases at J, with 16 bases between. The CDR3 is 17 amino acids. Germline CDR1 and CDR2: MNHEY and SMNVEV (reference sequence).

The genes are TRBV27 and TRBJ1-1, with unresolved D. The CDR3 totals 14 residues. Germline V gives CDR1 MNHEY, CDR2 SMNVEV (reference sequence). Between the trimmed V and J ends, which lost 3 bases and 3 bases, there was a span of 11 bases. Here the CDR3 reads CASSLDPKYTEAFF. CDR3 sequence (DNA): TGTGCCAGCAGTTTGGATCCAAAATACACTGAAGCTTTCTTT.

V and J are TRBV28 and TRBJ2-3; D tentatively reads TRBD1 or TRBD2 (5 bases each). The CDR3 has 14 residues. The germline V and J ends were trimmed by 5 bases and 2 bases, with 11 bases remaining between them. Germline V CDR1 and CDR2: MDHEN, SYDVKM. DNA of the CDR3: TGTGCCAGCAGTCGGGGCGACCTCACAGATACGCAGTATTTT. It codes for CASSRGDLTDTQYF.

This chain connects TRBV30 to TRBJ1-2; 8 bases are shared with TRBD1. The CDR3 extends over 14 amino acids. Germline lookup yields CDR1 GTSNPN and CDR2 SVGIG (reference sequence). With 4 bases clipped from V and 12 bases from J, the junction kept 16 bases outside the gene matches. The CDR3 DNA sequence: TGTGCCTGGACCCTATTGGCAGGGGGCAGGGTGAACACCTTC. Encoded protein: CAWTLLAGGRVNTF.

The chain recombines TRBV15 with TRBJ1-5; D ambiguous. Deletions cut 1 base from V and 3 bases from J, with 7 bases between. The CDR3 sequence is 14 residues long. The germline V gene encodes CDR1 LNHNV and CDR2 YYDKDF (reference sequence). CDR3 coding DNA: TGTGCCACCAGCAGAGCTGGGGTCAATCAGCCCCAGCATTTT. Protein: CATSRAGVNQPQHF. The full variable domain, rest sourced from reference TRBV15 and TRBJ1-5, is DAMVIQNPRYQVTQFGKPVTLSCSQTLNHNVMYWYQQKSSQAPKLLFHYYDKDFNNEADTPDNFQSRRPNTSFCFLDIRSPGLGDTAMYLCATSRAGVNQPQHFGDGTRLSIL.

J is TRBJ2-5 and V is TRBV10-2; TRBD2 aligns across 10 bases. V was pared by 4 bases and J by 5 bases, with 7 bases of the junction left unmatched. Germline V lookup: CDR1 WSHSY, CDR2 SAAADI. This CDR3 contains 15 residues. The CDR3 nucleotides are TGCGCCAGCAGTGTTGAGCGGGGGGGCGGCGAGACCCAGTACTTC. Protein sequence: CASSVERGGGETQYF.

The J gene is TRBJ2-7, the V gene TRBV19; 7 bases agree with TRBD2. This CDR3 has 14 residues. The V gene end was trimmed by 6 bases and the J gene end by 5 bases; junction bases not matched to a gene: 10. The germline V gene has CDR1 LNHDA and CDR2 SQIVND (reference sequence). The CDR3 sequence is CASRGGLASDEQYF. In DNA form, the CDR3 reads TGTGCCAGTAGGGGGGGGTTGGCTAGTGACGAGCAGTACTTC.

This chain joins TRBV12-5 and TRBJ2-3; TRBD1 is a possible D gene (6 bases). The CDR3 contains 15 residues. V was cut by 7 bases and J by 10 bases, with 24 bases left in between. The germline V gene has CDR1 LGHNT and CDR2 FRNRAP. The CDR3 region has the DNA TGTGCTAGTGCCCGACAGGAGTCCTCCCCCGGGGCGCAGTATTTT. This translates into CASARQESSPGAQYF. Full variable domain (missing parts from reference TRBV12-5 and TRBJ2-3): DARVTQTPRHKVTEMGQEVTMRCQPILGHNTVFWYRQTMMQGLELLAYFRNRAPLDDSGMPKDRFSAEMPDATLATLKIQPSEPRDSAVYFCASARQESSPGAQYFGPGTRLTVL.

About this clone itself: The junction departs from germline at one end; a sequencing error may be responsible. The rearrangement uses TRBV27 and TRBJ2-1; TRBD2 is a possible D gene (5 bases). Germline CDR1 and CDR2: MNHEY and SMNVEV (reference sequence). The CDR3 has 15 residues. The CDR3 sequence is CATSFEALEVWEQFF. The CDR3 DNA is TGTGCCACCAGTTTTGAAGCTTTGGAGGTCTGGGAGCAGTTCTTC.

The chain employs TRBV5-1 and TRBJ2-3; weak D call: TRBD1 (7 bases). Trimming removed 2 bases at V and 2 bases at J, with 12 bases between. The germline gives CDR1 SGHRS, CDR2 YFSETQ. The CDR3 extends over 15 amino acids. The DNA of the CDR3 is TGCGCCAGCAGCTTCCAGGGGGGTTTCACAGATACGCAGTATTTT. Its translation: CASSFQGGFTDTQYF.

The CDR3 DNA is TGTGCCAGCAGTGAGGATCGCAGGGGGGACATTCAGTACTTC. It yields the protein CASSEDRRGDIQYF. J is TRBJ2-4 and V is TRBV25-1, with D tentatively TRBD1 (7 bases). Trimming removed 3 bases from V and 8 bases from J, with 14 bases in between. Germline CDR1 is MGHDK and CDR2 is SYGVNS. The CDR3 length is 14 residues.

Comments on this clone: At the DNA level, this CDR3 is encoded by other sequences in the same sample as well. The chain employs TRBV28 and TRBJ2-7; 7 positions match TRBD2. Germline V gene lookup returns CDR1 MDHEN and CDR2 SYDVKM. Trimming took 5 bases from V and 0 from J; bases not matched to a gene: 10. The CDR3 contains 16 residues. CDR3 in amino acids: CASSPGVGGGSYEQYF. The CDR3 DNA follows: TGTGCCAGCAGTCCCGGGGTGGGGGGGGGCTCCTACGAGCAGTACTTC.

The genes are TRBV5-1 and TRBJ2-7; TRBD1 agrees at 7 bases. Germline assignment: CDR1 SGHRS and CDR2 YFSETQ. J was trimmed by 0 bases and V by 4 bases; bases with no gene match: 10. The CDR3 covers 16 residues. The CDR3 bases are TGCGCCAGCAGCGGAGACGGACAGGTGATCTCCTACGAGCAGTACTTC. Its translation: CASSGDGQVISYEQYF. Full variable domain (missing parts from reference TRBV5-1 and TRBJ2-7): KAGVTQTPRYLIKTRGQQVTLSCSPISGHRSVSWYQQTPGQGLQFLFEYFSETQRNKGNFPGRFSGRQFSNSRSEMNVSTLELGDSALYLCASSGDGQVISYEQYFGPGTRLTVT.

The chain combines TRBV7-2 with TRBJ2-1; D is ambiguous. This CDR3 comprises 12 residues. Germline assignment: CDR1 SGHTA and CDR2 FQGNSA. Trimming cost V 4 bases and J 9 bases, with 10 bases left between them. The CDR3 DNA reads TGTGCCAGCAGCTACACACCCGGTGAGCAGTTCTTC. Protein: CASSYTPGEQFF.

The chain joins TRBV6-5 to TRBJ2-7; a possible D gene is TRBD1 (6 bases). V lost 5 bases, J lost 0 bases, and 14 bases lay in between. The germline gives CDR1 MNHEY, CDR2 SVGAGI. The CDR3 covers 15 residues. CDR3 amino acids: CASSTQAGASYEQYF. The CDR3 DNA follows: TGTGCCAGCAGTACCCAGGCAGGGGCCTCCTACGAGCAGTACTTC.

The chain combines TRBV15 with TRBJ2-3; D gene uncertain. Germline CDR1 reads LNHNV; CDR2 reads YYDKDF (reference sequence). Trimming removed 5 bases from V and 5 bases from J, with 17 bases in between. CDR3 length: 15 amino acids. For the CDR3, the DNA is TGTGCCACCAGCTTAGGGTGGAGATCGGGAGATACGCAGTATTTT. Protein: CATSLGWRSGDTQYF.

CDR3 region: CASSYGDTVSPLHF. DNA for the CDR3: TGTGCCAGCAGTTACGGGGACACGGTTTCACCCCTCCACTTT. V is TRBV6-4 and J is TRBJ1-6; possibly TRBD1 for D (6 bases). V was pared by 5 bases and J by 9 bases, with 14 bases between. The CDR3 sequence is 14 residues long. Germline V lookup: CDR1 MRHNA, CDR2 SNTAGT.

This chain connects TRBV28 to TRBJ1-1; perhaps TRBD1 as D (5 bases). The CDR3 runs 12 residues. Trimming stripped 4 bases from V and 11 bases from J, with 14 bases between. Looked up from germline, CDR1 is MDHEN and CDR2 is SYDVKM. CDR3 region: CASSSQPGWAFF. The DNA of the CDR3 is TGTGCCAGCAGTTCCCAACCAGGGTGGGCTTTCTTT.

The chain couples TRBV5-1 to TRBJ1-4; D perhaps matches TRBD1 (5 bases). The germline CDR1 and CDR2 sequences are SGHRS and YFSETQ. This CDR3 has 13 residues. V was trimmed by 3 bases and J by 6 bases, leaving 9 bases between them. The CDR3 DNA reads TGCGCCAGCAGCTCGGACAACTATGAAAAACTGTTTTTT. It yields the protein CASSSDNYEKLFF. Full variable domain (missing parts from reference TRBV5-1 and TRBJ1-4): KAGVTQTPRYLIKTRGQQVTLSCSPISGHRSVSWYQQTPGQGLQFLFEYFSETQRNKGNFPGRFSGRQFSNSRSEMNVSTLELGDSALYLCASSSDNYEKLFFGSGTQLSVL.

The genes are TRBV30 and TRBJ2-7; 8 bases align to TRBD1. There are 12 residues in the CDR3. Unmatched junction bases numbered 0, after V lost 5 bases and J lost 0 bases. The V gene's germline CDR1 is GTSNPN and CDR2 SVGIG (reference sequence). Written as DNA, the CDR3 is TGTGCCTGGGACAGGGGCTCCTACGAGCAGTACTTC. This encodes CAWDRGSYEQYF.

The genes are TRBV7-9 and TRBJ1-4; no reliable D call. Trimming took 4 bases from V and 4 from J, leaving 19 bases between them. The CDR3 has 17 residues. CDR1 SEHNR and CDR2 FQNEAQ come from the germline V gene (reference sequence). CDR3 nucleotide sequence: TGTGCCAGCAGCTCCCCCCGTTCCGGGTTAGATAATGAAAAACTGTTTTTT. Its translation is CASSSPRSGLDNEKLFF. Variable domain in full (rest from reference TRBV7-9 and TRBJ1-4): DTGVSQNPRHKITKRGQNVTFRCDPISEHNRLYWYRQTLGQGPEFLTYFQNEAQLEKSRLLSDRFSAERPKGSFSTLEIQRTEQGDSAMYLCASSSPRSGLDNEKLFFGSGTQLSVL.

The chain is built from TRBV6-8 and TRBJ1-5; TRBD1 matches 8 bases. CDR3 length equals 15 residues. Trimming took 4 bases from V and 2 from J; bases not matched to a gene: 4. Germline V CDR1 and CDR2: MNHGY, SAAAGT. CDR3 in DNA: TGTGCCAGCAGTTTAGGACAGGGCGGCAATCAGCCCCAGCATTTT. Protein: CASSLGQGGNQPQHF.

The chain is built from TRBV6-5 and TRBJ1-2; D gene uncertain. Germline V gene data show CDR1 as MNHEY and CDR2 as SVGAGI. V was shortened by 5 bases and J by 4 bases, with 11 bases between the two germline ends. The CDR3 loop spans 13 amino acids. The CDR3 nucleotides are TGTGCCAGCAGTGAAGTAATTAGCTATGGCTACACCTTC. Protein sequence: CASSEVISYGYTF.

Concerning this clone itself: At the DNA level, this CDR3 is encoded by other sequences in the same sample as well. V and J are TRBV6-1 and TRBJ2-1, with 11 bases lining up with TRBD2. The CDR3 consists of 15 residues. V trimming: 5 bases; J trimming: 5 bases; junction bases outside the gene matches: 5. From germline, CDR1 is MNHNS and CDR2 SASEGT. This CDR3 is CASSLAGGPNNEQFF. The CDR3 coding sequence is TGTGCCAGCAGTTTAGCGGGGGGGCCCAACAATGAGCAGTTCTTC.

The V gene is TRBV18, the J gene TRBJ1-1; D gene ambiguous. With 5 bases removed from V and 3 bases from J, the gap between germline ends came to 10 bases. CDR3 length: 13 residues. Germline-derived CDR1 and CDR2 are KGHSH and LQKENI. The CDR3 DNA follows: TGTGCCAGCTCAGCCGGAAGGGACACTGAAGCTTTCTTT. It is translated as CASSAGRDTEAFF.

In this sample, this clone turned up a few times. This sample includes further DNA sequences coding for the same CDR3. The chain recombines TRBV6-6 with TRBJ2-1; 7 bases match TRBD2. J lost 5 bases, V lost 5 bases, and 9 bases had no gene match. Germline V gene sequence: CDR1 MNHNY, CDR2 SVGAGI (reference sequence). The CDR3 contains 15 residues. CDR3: CASSPSGGPNNEQFF. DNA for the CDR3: TGTGCCAGCAGTCCCTCGGGGGGACCTAACAATGAGCAGTTCTTC.

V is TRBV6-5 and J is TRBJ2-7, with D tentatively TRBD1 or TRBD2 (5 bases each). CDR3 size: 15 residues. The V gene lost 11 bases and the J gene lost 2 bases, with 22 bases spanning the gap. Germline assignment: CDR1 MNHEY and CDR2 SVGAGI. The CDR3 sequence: CACIHWDGPPYEQYF. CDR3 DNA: TGTGCCTGCATTCATTGGGACGGTCCACCCTACGAGCAGTACTTC.

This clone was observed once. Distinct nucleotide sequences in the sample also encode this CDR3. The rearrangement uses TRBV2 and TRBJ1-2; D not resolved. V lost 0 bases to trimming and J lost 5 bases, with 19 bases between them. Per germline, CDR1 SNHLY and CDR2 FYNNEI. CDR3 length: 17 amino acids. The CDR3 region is CASSEAPTGQPLYGYTF. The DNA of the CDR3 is TGTGCCAGCAGTGAAGCCCCGACGGGCCAACCTCTATATGGCTACACCTTC.